The 9 T cell receptor beta chains given below trace back to one sample, sequenced in a study of read filtering for tumor transcriptome and immune sequencing. Molecular barcoded adaptors covering alpha/delta and beta/gamma chains were used on about 0.4 ug RNA. MiXCR, applied by TCRdb to the reads, yields one record per CDR3 protein. The data contain 55,000 to 60,000 distinct CDR3 sequences, 9% to 15% of them seen just once; the ten biggest clones take up about a sixth. Sequencing was carried out using a population of CD138-negative cells sorted from bone marrow. Receptors were obtained from a donor aged 40 or older with multiple myeloma.

This clonotype showed up many times. The V and J genes are TRBV2 and TRBJ2-3, with TRBD2 as a possible D gene (5 bases). Trimming took 6 bases from V and 3 from J, leaving 13 bases between them. The CDR3 length is 14 residues. Germline CDR1 reads SNHLY; CDR2 reads FYNNEI. CDR3 residues: CASSAGITTDTQYF. The CDR3 nucleotides are TGTGCCAGCAGCGCCGGGATCACTACAGATACGCAGTATTTT.

In its sample, this clonotype is medium-sized (0.01 to 0.1%). CDR3 sequence (DNA): TGCAGCGTTGACAGGTACAATGAGCAGTTCTTC. This sequence encodes CSVDRYNEQFF. V is TRBV29-1 and J is TRBJ2-1; no clear D. Deletions cut 3 bases from V and 4 bases from J, with 4 bases between. This CDR3 is 11 amino acids long. In germline, CDR1 is SQVTM, CDR2 ANQGSEA.

This clonotype was counted at least ten times. The rearrangement links TRBV25-1 to TRBJ1-1, with D possibly matching TRBD1 (6 bases). The CDR3 contains 14 residues. The ends were cut back, 4 bases at V and 1 base at J, with 10 bases in the middle. Per the germline V gene, CDR1 is MGHDK and CDR2 is SYGVNS. DNA of the CDR3: TGTGCCAGCAGTGGAGACAGGAGGAACACTGAAGCTTTCTTT. As protein: CASSGDRRNTEAFF.

This clonotype showed up many times. The rearrangement links TRBV12-3 or TRBV12-4 to TRBJ2-5; no firm D call. The CDR3 has 10 amino acids. Trimming cost V 6 bases and J 5 bases, with 4 bases left between them. The CDR3 sequence: CASSQETQYF. The CDR3 region has the DNA TGTGCCAGCAGCCAGGAGACCCAGTACTTC.

This clonotype was seen ten or more times. The chain employs TRBV20-1 and TRBJ2-3; a possible D gene is TRBD1 (5 bases). V was shortened by 3 bases and J by 2 bases, with 9 bases between the two germline ends. CDR3 length: 13 residues. Germline loops: CDR1 DFQATT, CDR2 SNEGSKA (reference sequence). The CDR3, as DNA: TGCAGTGCTAGTCCAGGGCCCACAGATACGCAGTATTTT. Protein sequence: CSASPGPTDTQYF.

To note about this clonotype: This sequence may be a read error, since a much larger clone differs from it by one base. The gene calls are TRBV29-1 and TRBJ1-5, with D hard to call. CDR1 and CDR2 from the germline V gene are SQVTM and ANQGSEA. Trimming stripped 4 bases from V and 1 base from J, with 11 bases between. CDR3 length: 14 amino acids. The CDR3: CSVVQQESNQPQHF. The CDR3 DNA reads as TGCAGCGTTGTGCAGCAGGAGAGCAATCAGCCCCAGCATTTT.

This clonotype was found many times. The rearrangement uses TRBV7-6 and TRBJ2-1, with D uncertain. The V end was cut by 1 base, the J end by 8 bases, with 15 bases between. The V gene's germline CDR1 is SGHVS and CDR2 FNYEAQ. There are 15 residues in the CDR3. The CDR3, as DNA: TGTGCCAGCAGCTTAGTCGATAGCAGAGGTGATGAGCAGTTCTTC. Protein sequence: CASSLVDSRGDEQFF. The full variable domain, in which reference TRBV7-6 and TRBJ2-1 provide the parts outside the CDR3, is GAGVSQSPRYKVTKRGQDVALRCDPISGHVSLYWYRQALGQGPEFLTYFNYEAQQDKSGLPNDRFSAERPEGSISTLTIQRTEQRDSAMYRCASSLVDSRGDEQFFGPGTRLTVL.

This clonotype has only a few counts. This chain joins TRBV5-1 and TRBJ2-7; tentative D call: TRBD2 (7 bases). The CDR3 contains 14 residues. Per germline, CDR1 SGHRS and CDR2 YFSETQ. Between the trimmed V and J ends, which lost 0 bases and 5 bases, there was a span of 12 bases. Here the CDR3 DNA reads TGCGCCAGCAGCTTGGCGGGGGGCAAAAACGAGCAGTACTTC. Its translation is CASSLAGGKNEQYF. Drawing the rest from reference TRBV5-1 and TRBJ2-7, the complete variable domain is KAGVTQTPRYLIKTRGQQVTLSCSPISGHRSVSWYQQTPGQGLQFLFEYFSETQRNKGNFPGRFSGRQFSNSRSEMNVSTLELGDSALYLCASSLAGGKNEQYFGPGTRLTVT.

Ten or more counts support this clonotype. The CDR3 sequence is CASSFFPGQTYEQYF. Written as DNA, the CDR3 is TGTGCCAGCAGTTTCTTTCCGGGACAAACCTACGAGCAGTACTTC. The V call is TRBV27, the J call TRBJ2-7; a weak D match, TRBD1 (6 bases). V lost 3 bases and J lost 2, with 14 bases in between. The germline V gene encodes CDR1 MNHEY and CDR2 SMNVEV (reference sequence). CDR3 length: 15 residues.